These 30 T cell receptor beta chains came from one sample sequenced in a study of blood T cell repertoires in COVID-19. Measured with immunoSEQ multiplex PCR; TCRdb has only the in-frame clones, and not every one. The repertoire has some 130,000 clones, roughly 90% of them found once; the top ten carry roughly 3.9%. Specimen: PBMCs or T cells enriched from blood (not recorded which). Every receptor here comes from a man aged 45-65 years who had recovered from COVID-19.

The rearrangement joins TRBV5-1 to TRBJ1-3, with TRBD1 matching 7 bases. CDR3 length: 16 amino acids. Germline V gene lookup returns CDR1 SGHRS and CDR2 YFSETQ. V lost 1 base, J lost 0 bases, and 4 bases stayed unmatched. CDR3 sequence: CASSLNRGGSGNTIYF. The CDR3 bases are TGCGCCAGCAGCTTGAACAGGGGAGGCTCTGGAAACACCATATATTTT.

The CDR3 loop reads CASSYPASGGDDEQFF. The CDR3 DNA sequence: TGTGCCAGCAGTTACCCGGCTAGCGGGGGGGATGATGAGCAGTTCTTC. The chain links TRBV6-5 to TRBJ2-1, with TRBD2 matching 12 bases. Germline CDR1 MNHEY, CDR2 SVGAGI. The trim removed 2 bases at V and 8 bases at J, leaving 7 bases unmatched. The CDR3 is 16 residues long.

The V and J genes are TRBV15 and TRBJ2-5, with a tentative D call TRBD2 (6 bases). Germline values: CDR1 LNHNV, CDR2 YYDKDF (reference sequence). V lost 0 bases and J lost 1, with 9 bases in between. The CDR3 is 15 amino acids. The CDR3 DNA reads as TGTGCCACCAGCAGAGATCAGGGAGGCCAAGAGACCCAGTACTTC. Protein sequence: CATSRDQGGQETQYF.

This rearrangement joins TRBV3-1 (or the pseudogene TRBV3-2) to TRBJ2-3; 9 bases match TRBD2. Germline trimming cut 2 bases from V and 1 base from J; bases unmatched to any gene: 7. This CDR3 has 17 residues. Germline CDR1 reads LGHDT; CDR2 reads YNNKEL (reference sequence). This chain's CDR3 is CASSQQPSGARTDTQYF. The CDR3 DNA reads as TGTGCCAGCAGCCAACAGCCTAGCGGGGCCCGCACAGATACGCAGTATTTT.

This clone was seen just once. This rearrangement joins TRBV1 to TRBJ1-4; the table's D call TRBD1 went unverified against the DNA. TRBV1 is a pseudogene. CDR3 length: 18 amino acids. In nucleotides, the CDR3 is TGCACCAGCAGCCAAGAAGGTCAGTTTCGTGGGCCTGATGAAAAACTGTTTTTT. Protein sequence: CTSSQEGQFRGPDEKLFF.

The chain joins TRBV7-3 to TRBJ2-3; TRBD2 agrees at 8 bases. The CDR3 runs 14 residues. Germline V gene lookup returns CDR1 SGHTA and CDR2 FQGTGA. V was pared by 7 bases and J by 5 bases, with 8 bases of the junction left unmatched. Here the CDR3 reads CASTKAGAGDTQYF. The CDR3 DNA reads TGTGCCAGCACCAAAGCGGGAGCCGGAGATACGCAGTATTTT.

CDR3 residues: CASSQESGQYYGYTF. For the CDR3, the DNA is TGCGCCAGCAGCCAAGAGTCGGGACAGTACTATGGCTACACCTTC. This rearrangement joins TRBV4-3 to TRBJ1-2, with TRBD1 matching over 7 bases. The CDR3 loop spans 15 amino acids. Germline values: CDR1 LGHNA, CDR2 YSLEER. V was clipped by 0 bases and J by 3 bases; unmatched bases: 4.

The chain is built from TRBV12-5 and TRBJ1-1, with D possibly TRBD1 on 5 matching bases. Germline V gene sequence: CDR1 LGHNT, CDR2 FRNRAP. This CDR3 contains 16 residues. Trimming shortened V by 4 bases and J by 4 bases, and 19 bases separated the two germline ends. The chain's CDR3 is CASGSTGGGGITEAFF. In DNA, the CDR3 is TGTGCTAGTGGTTCCACGGGGGGGGGTGGAATCACTGAAGCTTTCTTT. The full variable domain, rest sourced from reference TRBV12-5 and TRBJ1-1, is DARVTQTPRHKVTEMGQEVTMRCQPILGHNTVFWYRQTMMQGLELLAYFRNRAPLDDSGMPKDRFSAEMPDATLATLKIQPSEPRDSAVYFCASGSTGGGGITEAFFGQGTRLTVV.

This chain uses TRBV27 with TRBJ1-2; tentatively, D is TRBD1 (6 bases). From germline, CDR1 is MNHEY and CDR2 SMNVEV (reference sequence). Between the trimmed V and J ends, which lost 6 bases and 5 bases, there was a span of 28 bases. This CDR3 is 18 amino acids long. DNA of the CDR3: TGTGCCAGCAGCACCCCCGCAGGGGCACGGGGCGAGGGGTATGGCTACACCTTC. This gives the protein CASSTPAGARGEGYGYTF.

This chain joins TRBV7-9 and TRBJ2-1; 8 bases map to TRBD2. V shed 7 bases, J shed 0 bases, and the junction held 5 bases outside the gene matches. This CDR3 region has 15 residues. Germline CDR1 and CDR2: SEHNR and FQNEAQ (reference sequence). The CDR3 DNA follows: TGTGCCAGCAACCCTAGCGGGTCCTCCTACAATGAGCAGTTCTTC. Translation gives CASNPSGSSYNEQFF.

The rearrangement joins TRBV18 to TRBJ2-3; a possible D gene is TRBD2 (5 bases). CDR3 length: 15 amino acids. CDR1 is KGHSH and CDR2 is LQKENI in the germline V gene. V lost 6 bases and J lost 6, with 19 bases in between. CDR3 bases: TGTGCCAGCTCCCCCATGGAGGCGCCTCCGGATACGCAGTATTTT. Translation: CASSPMEAPPDTQYF.

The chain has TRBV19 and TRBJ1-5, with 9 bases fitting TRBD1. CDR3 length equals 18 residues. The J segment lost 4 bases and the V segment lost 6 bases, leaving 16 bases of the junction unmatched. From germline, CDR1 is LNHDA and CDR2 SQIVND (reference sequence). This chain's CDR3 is CASSVRFTDRGLNQPQHF. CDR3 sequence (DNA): TGTGCCAGTAGCGTACGATTTACGGACAGGGGATTAAATCAGCCCCAGCATTTT.

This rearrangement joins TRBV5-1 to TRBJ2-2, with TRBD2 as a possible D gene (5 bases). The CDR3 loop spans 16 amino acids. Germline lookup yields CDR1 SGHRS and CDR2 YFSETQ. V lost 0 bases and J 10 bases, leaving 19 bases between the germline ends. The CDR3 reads CASSLAYGLAPEELFF. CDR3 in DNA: TGCGCCAGCAGCTTGGCCTATGGACTTGCACCGGAGGAGCTGTTTTTT.

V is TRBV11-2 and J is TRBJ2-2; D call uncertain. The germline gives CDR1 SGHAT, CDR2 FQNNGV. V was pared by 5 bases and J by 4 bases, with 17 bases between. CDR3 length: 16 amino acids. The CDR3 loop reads CASSPLSTYSTGELFF. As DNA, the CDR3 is TGTGCCAGCAGCCCACTTTCGACATACTCCACCGGGGAGCTGTTTTTT.

The CDR3 DNA sequence: TGTGCCAGCAACCGACCAGGGGATTCACCCCTCCACTTT. It yields the protein CASNRPGDSPLHF. The J gene is TRBJ1-6, the V gene TRBV6-5; tentatively, D is TRBD1 (6 bases). This CDR3 contains 13 residues. V was trimmed by 7 bases and J by 8 bases, leaving 12 bases between them. Germline CDR1 reads MNHEY; CDR2 reads SVGAGI.

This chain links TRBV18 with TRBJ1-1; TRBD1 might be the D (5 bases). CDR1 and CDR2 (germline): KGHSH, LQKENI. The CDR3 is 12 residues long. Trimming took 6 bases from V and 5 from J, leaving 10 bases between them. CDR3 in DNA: TGTGCCAGCTCTCAGGGAGGAACTGAAGCTTTCTTT. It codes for CASSQGGTEAFF.

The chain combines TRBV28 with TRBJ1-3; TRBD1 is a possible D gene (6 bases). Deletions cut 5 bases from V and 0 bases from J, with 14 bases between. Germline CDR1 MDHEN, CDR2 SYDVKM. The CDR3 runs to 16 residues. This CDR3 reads CASSERGFFSGNTIYF. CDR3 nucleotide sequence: TGTGCCAGCAGTGAAAGGGGGTTCTTCTCTGGAAACACCATATATTTT.

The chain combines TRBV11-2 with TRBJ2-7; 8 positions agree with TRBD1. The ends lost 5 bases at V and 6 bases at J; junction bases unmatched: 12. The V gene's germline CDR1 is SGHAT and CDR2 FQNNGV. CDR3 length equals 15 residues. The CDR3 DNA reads TGTGCCAGCAGCCCGGACAGGGCTTATTACGGCGAGCAGTACGTC. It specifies CASSPDRAYYGEQYV.

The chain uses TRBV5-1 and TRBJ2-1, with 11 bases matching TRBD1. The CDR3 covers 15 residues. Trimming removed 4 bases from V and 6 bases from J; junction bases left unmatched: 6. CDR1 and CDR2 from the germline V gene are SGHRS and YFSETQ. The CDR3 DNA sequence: TGCGCCAGCAGCGCCTGGACAGGGGGCATCAATGAGCAGTTCTTC. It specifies CASSAWTGGINEQFF.

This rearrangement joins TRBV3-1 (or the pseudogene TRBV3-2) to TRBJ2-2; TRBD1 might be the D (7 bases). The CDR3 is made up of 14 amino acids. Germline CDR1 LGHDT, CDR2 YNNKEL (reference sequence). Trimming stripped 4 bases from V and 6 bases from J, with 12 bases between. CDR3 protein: CASSPGGRAGELFF. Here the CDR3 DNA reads TGTGCCAGCAGCCCAGGGGGGCGCGCCGGGGAGCTGTTTTTT.

CDR3 residues: CSVLLTTGKAFF. The CDR3 nucleotides read TGCAGCGTTCTCCTAACCACAGGGAAAGCTTTCTTT. The V gene is TRBV29-1, the J gene TRBJ1-1; possible D gene TRBD1, 6 bases. The CDR3 is made up of 12 amino acids. The germline V gene has CDR1 SQVTM and CDR2 ANQGSEA. The V and J ends lost 5 bases and 9 bases respectively, with 16 bases between them.

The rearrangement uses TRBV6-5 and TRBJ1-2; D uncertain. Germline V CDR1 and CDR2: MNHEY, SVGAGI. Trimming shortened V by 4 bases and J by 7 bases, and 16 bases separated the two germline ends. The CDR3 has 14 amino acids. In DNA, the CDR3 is TGTGCCAGCAGTTCATTCGCAGGCGAGGGTGGCTACACCTTC. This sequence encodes CASSSFAGEGGYTF.

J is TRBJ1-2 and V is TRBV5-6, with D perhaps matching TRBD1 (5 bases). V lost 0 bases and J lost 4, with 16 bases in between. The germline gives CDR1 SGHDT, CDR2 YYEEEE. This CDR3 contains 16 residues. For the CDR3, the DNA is TGTGCCAGCAGCTTGGTTGGGCAGGGAACCGGCTATGGCTACACCTTC. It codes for CASSLVGQGTGYGYTF.

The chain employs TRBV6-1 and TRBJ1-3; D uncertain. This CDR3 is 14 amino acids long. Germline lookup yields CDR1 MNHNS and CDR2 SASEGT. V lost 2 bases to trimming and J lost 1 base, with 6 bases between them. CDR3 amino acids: CASSESVSGNTIYF. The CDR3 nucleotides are TGTGCCAGCAGTGAATCGGTATCTGGAAACACCATATATTTT.

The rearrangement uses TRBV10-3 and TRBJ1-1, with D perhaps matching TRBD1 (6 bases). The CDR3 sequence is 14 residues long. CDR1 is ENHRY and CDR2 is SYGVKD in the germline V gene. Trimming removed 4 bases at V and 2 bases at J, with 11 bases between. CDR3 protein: CAISVEQGNTEAFF. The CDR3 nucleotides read TGTGCCATCAGTGTAGAACAGGGAAACACTGAAGCTTTCTTT.

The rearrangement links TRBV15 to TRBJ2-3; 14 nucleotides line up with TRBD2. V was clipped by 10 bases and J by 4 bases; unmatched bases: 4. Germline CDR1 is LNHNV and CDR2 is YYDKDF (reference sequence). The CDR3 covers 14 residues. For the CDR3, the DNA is TGTGCCAGAGGGACTAGCGGGAGTCCAGATACGCAGTATTTT. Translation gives CARGTSGSPDTQYF.

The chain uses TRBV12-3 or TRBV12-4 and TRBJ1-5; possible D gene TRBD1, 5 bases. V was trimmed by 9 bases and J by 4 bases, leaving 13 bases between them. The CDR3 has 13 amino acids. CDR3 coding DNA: TGTGCCAGTCAGGGTAGCGGTAATCAGCCCCAGCATTTT. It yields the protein CASQGSGNQPQHF.

The DNA for the CDR3 is TGTGCCAGCAGTGATGAGGGTCCGACAGGGGCCTATGGCTACACCTTC. It codes for CASSDEGPTGAYGYTF. This chain uses TRBV2 with TRBJ1-2, with 8 nucleotides matching TRBD1. V gave up 3 bases and J gave up 4 bases; unmatched junction bases: 10. Per the germline V gene, CDR1 is SNHLY and CDR2 is FYNNEI. The CDR3 has 16 residues.

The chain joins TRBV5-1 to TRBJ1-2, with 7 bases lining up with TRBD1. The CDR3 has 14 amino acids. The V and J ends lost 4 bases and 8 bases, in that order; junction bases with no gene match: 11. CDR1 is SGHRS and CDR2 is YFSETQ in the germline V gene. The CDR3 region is CASSRGTDYQGYTF. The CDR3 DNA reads TGCGCCAGCAGCAGGGGGACAGACTATCAAGGCTACACCTTC.

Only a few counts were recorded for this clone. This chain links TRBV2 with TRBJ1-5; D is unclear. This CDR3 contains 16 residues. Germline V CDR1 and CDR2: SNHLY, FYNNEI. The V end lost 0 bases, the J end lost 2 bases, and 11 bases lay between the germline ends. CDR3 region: CASSEAVSGGNQPQHF. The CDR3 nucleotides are TGTGCCAGCAGTGAAGCGGTCAGCGGGGGCAATCAGCCCCAGCATTTT.